The sequence of this T cell receptor (beta chain) was determined in a study of T-cell memory formation after mild COVID-19. This clonotype has at least ten counts. A single record per CDR3 protein comes from TCRdb applying MiXCR to the 5' RACE reads. The table includes some 350,000 distinct CDR3 sequences, approximately 15% detected once. CDR1 is SGHTA, CDR2 FQGNSA, per germline. This CDR3 has 14 residues. The V gene lost 3 bases and the J gene lost 0 bases, with 9 bases spanning the gap. This clonotype was obtained from a man aged 18 to 30 who had mild COVID-19 (a few samples of this study predate the infection). Cell type and time point are not known. The sample comprised PBMCs or a T cell subset sorted from them (not recorded which). This sequence joins TRBV7-2 and TRBJ2-7, with D maybe TRBD2 (5 bases). In DNA form, the CDR3 reads TGTGCCAGCAGCTTCTCGGGGAGCTCCTACGAGCAGTACTTC. Amino acids: CASSFSGSSYEQYF.